This T cell receptor (beta chain) was found in a study of blood T cell repertoires in COVID-19. Study-level background: Acute and convalescent COVID-19 specimens originated in the United States, Italy and Spain.

Sequencing used immunoSEQ multiplex PCR; TCRdb keeps in-frame clones, though not all of them. The profile shows under 55,000 clones, approximately 80% of them singletons. The trim removed 4 bases at V and 3 bases at J, leaving 9 bases unmatched. The V gene's germline CDR1 is SGHTS and CDR2 YDEGEE. This CDR3 region has 16 residues. The V call is TRBV5-8, the J call TRBJ2-1, with 8 bases lining up with TRBD2. This clonotype originated in a man aged 45-60 years with acute or convalescent COVID-19. Sequencing used peripheral blood. In DNA form, the CDR3 reads TGTGCCAGCAGCCACGGACTAGCTGCCCTCTACAATGAGCAGTTCTTC. Translation: CASSHGLAALYNEQFF.